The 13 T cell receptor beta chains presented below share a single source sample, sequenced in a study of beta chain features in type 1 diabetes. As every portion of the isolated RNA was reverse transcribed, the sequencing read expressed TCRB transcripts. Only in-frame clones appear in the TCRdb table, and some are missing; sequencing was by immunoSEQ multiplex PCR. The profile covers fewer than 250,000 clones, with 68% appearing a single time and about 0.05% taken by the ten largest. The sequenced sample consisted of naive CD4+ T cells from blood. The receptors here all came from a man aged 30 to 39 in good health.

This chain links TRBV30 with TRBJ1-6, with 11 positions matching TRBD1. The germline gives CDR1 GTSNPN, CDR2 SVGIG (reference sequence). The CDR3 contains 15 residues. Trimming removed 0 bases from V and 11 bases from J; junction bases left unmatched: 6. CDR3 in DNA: TGTGCCTGGAGTGTCCTGGACAGGGGGCTGGCACCCCTCCACTTT. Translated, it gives CAWSVLDRGLAPLHF.

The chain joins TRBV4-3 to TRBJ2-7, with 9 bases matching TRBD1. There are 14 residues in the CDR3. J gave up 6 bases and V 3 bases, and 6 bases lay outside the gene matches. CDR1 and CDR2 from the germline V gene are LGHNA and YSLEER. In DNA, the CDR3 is TGCGCCAGCAGCCAGGAGGACAGGGGAGGCGAGCAGTACTTC. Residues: CASSQEDRGGEQYF.

The CDR3 here is CSGRQVPNTEAFF. CDR3 DNA: TGCAGCGGCCGACAGGTCCCGAACACTGAAGCTTTCTTT. The chain couples TRBV29-1 to TRBJ1-1; D may be TRBD1 (6 bases). The ends were cut back, 7 bases at V and 1 base at J, with 13 bases in the middle. Germline CDR1 reads SQVTM; CDR2 reads ANQGSEA. The CDR3 is 13 amino acids.

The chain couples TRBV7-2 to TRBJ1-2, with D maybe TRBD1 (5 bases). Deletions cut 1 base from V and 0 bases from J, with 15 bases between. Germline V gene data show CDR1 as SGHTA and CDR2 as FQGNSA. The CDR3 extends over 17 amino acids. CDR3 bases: TGTGCCAGCAGCTTAGAGCCAGACAGATTATCTAACTATGGCTACACCTTC. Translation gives CASSLEPDRLSNYGYTF.

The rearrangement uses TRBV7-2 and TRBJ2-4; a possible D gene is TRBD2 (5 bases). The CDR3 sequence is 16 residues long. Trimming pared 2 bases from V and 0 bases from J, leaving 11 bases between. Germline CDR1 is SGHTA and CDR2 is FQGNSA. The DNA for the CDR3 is TGTGCCAGCAGCTTATCAGCGGCACTAGCCAAAAACATTCAGTACTTC. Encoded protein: CASSLSAALAKNIQYF.

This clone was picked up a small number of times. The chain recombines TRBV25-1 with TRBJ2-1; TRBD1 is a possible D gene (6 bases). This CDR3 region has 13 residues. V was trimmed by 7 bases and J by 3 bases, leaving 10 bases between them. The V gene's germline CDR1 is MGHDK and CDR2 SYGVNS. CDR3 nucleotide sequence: TGTGCCAGCACCAAGGACAGCTACAATGAGCAGTTCTTC. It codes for CASTKDSYNEQFF.

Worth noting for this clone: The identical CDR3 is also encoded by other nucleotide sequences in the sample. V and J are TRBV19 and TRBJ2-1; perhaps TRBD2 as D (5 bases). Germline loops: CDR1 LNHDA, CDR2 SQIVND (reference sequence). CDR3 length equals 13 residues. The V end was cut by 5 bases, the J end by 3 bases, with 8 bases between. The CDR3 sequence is CASSGRDYNEQFF. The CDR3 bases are TGTGCCAGTAGTGGCCGGGACTACAATGAGCAGTTCTTC.

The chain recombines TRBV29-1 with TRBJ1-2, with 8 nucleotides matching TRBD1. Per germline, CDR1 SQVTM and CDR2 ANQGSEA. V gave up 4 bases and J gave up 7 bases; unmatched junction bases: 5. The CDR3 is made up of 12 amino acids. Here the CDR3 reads CSVVGQGLGYTF. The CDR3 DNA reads TGCAGCGTTGTAGGACAGGGACTTGGCTACACCTTC.

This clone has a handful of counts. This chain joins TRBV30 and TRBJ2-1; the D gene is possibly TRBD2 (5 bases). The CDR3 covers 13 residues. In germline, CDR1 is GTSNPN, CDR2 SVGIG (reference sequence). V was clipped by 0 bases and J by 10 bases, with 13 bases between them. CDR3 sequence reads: CAWSVRGPGEQFF. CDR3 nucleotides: TGTGCCTGGAGTGTAAGAGGGCCCGGGGAGCAGTTCTTC.

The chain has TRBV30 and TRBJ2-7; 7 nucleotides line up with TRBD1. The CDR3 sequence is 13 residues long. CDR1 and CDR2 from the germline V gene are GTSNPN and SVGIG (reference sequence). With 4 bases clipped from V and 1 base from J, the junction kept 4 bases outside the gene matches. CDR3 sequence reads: CAWTGRGSYEQYF. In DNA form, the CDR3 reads TGTGCCTGGACAGGCAGGGGGTCCTACGAGCAGTACTTC. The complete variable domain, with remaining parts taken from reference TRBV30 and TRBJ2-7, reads SQTIHQWPATLVQPVGSPLSLECTVEGTSNPNLYWYRQAAGRGLQLLFYSVGIGQISSEVPQNLSASRPQDRQFILSSKKLLLSDSGFYLCAWTGRGSYEQYFGPGTRLTVT.

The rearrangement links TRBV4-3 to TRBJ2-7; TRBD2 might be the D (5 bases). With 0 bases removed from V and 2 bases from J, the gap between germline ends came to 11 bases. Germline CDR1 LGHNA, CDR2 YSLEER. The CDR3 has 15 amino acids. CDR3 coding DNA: TGCGCCAGCAGCCAAGAGAGGGCTACCCCCTACGAGCAGTACTTC. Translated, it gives CASSQERATPYEQYF.

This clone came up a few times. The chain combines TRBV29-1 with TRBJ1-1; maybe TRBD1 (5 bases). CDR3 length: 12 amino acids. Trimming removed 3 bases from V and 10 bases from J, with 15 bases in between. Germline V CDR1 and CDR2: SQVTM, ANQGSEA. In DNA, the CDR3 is TGCAGCGTTGAGGGACGGAACAAGGGAGCTTTCTTT. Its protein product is CSVEGRNKGAFF.

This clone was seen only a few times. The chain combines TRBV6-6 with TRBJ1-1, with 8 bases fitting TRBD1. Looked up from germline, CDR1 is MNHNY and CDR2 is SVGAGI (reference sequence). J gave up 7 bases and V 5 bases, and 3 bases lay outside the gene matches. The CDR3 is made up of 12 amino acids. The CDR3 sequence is CASSRTGNEAFF. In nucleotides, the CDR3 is TGTGCCAGCAGTCGGACAGGGAATGAAGCTTTCTTT.